This TCR beta chain was sequenced in a study of blood T cell repertoires in COVID-19. Turning to the study itself: Collection of acute and convalescent COVID-19 samples took place in the United States, Italy and Spain. PBMCs, B-cell-depleted T cells, or T cells provided the cDNA or gDNA that made up the material.

This CDR3 has 15 amino acids. Germline V CDR1 and CDR2: SGHDT, YYEEEE. V dropped 0 bases and J dropped 1 base, with 10 bases sitting between them. This clone was recorded once. Sequenced by immunoSEQ multiplex PCR; TCRdb stores in-frame clones only, minus some. The sample holds more than 95,000 clones, approximately 74% seen once. The sequence was collected from a man in his sixties with acute or convalescent COVID-19. The chain is built from TRBV5-6 and TRBJ1-1; no reliable D call. The sequencing input was peripheral blood. The CDR3 nucleotides read TGTGCCAGCAGCTTGGTTGAGGGCTGGAACACTGAAGCTTTCTTT. Translation gives CASSLVEGWNTEAFF.